The 24 T cell receptor beta chains listed next were all sequenced from one sample in a study of OX40 agonist ivuxolimab in advanced cancers. Clones were read by immunoSEQ multiplex PCR, and TCRdb kept only the in-frame ones, dropping some. The data show about 48,000 clones, around 90% seen once. The specimen was CD4+ or CD8+ T cells sorted from blood, collected in a trial of the OX40 agonist ivuxolimab. The origin of the receptors is an adult with an advanced solid tumor such as melanoma, head and neck, liver or kidney cancer.

The CDR3 DNA sequence: TGTGCCAGCAGTACGCGAGTCTCTGGAAACACCATATATTTT. This codes for CASSTRVSGNTIYF. This rearrangement joins TRBV6-6 to TRBJ1-3; no reliable D call. The CDR3 loop spans 14 amino acids. Trimming cost V 5 bases and J 0 bases, with 8 bases left between them. Germline V gene sequence: CDR1 MNHNY, CDR2 SVGAGI (reference sequence).

Written as DNA, the CDR3 is TGTGCCTGGAATCGGGACAGGTCCTACAATGAGCAGTTCTTC. This translates into CAWNRDRSYNEQFF. The rearrangement links TRBV30 to TRBJ2-1; 8 nucleotides align to TRBD1. This CDR3 has 14 residues. The V gene's germline CDR1 is GTSNPN and CDR2 SVGIG (reference sequence). The ends lost 4 bases at V and 1 base at J; junction bases unmatched: 3.

V usage is TRBV29-1 and J usage is TRBJ2-1; D might be TRBD1 (5 bases). Germline CDR1 and CDR2: SQVTM and ANQGSEA. V lost 4 bases and J lost 9, with 7 bases in between. CDR3 length equals 10 residues. The CDR3 protein is CSVGGGEQFF. The CDR3 coding sequence is TGCAGCGTTGGGGGCGGTGAGCAGTTCTTC.

CDR3 coding DNA: TGTGCCAGCAGCTTGGGCCGGGAAAATGAAAAACTGTTTTTT. The encoded protein is CASSLGRENEKLFF. The V call is TRBV5-6, the J call TRBJ1-4; no reliable D call. The germline V gene encodes CDR1 SGHDT and CDR2 YYEEEE. This CDR3 is built from 14 residues. Trimming took off 0 bases at V and 5 bases at J, with 8 bases between the two ends.

The chain couples TRBV7-9 to TRBJ2-2; 9 positions match TRBD2. The CDR3 length is 16 residues. Germline V lookup: CDR1 SEHNR, CDR2 FQNEAQ (reference sequence). The ends lost 9 bases at V and 5 bases at J; junction bases unmatched: 13. CDR3 sequence (DNA): TGTGCCAGTTACGGTGCTAGCGGGGTTCGTACCGGGGAGCTGTTTTTT. Its translation: CASYGASGVRTGELFF.

The chain couples TRBV7-9 to TRBJ2-2; tentatively, D is TRBD1 (6 bases). With 6 bases removed from V and 4 bases from J, the gap between germline ends came to 15 bases. Germline V gives CDR1 SEHNR, CDR2 FQNEAQ (reference sequence). The CDR3 runs to 15 residues. CDR3 DNA sequence: TGTGCCAGCAGGCCCCGAGAGGGGGTCACCGGGGAGCTGTTTTTT. This sequence encodes CASRPREGVTGELFF. Complete variable domain (other parts from reference TRBV7-9 and TRBJ2-2): DTGVSQNPRHKITKRGQNVTFRCDPISEHNRLYWYRQTLGQGPEFLTYFQNEAQLEKSRLLSDRFSAERPKGSFSTLEIQRTEQGDSAMYLCASRPREGVTGELFFGEGSRLTVL.

The rearrangement links TRBV19 to TRBJ1-2; D not resolved. V was shortened by 3 bases and J by 8 bases, with 10 bases between the two germline ends. The CDR3 is 12 amino acids. Germline V lookup: CDR1 LNHDA, CDR2 SQIVND (reference sequence). The CDR3 region has the DNA TGTGCCAGTAGTATCCCGGACGGGGGCTACACCTTC. The encoded protein is CASSIPDGGYTF.

The chain has TRBV28 and TRBJ1-1; D might be TRBD1 (5 bases). Germline V gene sequence: CDR1 MDHEN, CDR2 SYDVKM. The CDR3 contains 15 residues. V lost 10 bases and J lost 5, with 23 bases in between. The CDR3 spells CATFAGTGLGTEAFF. As DNA, the CDR3 is TGTGCCACATTCGCGGGGACCGGCCTGGGGACTGAAGCTTTCTTT.

The chain uses TRBV5-1 and TRBJ2-5, with 7 bases aligning to TRBD1. V was clipped by 6 bases and J by 1 base; unmatched bases: 6. The length of the CDR3 is 14 residues. Germline V lookup: CDR1 SGHRS, CDR2 YFSETQ. CDR3 nucleotide sequence: TGCGCCAGCAAGGCCAGGGGGTCCCAAGAGACCCAGTACTTC. It codes for CASKARGSQETQYF.

This sequence joins TRBV6-5 and TRBJ2-1; 10 bases align to TRBD2. Unmatched junction bases numbered 6, after V lost 6 bases and J lost 4 bases. The length of the CDR3 is 15 residues. Germline V gene sequence: CDR1 MNHEY, CDR2 SVGAGI. Here the CDR3 DNA reads TGTGCCAGCAGGGAGCGGGAGGGCCCTTACAATGAGCAGTTCTTC. Protein product: CASREREGPYNEQFF.

The V gene is TRBV2, the J gene TRBJ1-1; D is undetermined. CDR1 is SNHLY, CDR2 FYNNEI, per germline. This CDR3 is built from 11 residues. Trimming took off 8 bases at V and 8 bases at J, with 12 bases between the two ends. The CDR3 nucleotides read TGTGCCAGCGGATCAGTGGGGGAAGCTTTCTTT. It yields the protein CASGSVGEAFF.

The rearrangement joins TRBV21-1 to TRBJ1-3; the table's D call of TRBD1 was not tested on the DNA. TRBV21-1 is labeled a pseudogene. The CDR3 runs 19 residues. The CDR3 coding sequence is TGTGCCAGCAACCTTCTGATTTGGCAGGGCACCTTTGTTGGAAACACCATATATTTT. The encoded protein is CASNLLIWQGTFVGNTIYF.

CDR3 in DNA: TGCGCCAGCAGCACCGTTGCGGGGGGCACTGAAGCTTTCTTT. Translated, it gives CASSTVAGGTEAFF. This chain links TRBV5-1 with TRBJ1-1; D is possibly TRBD1 (5 bases). Deletions cut 4 bases from V and 4 bases from J, with 14 bases between. CDR3 length: 14 amino acids. The germline gives CDR1 SGHRS, CDR2 YFSETQ.

V is TRBV5-5 and J is TRBJ2-3; no reliable D call. The V end was cut by 0 bases, the J end by 2 bases, with 10 bases between. Germline V gene sequence: CDR1 SGHKS, CDR2 YYEKEE (reference sequence). This CDR3 spans 15 amino acids. CDR3 amino acids: CASSLVAGATDTQYF. DNA of the CDR3: TGTGCCAGCAGCTTGGTGGCAGGCGCCACAGATACGCAGTATTTT.

V and J are TRBV4-2 and TRBJ2-7, with 7 bases matching TRBD2. V shed 0 bases and J 5 bases; nucleotides not matched to a gene: 10. The CDR3 has 16 amino acids. Germline CDR1 LGHNA, CDR2 YNFKEQ. Written as DNA, the CDR3 is TGTGCCAGCAGCCAAGATTGGGCGGGAGAGGTCCACGAGCAGTACTTC. Translating it yields CASSQDWAGEVHEQYF.

This sequence joins TRBV5-1 and TRBJ2-7; D perhaps matches TRBD1 (6 bases). Germline assignment: CDR1 SGHRS and CDR2 YFSETQ. This CDR3 has 14 residues. Trimming pared 1 base from V and 2 bases from J, leaving 10 bases between. CDR3 bases: TGCGCCAGCAGCTTGAGGACAGATGCCTACGAGCAGTACTTC. Protein: CASSLRTDAYEQYF.

The genes are TRBV5-6 and TRBJ1-4, with no clear D. The CDR3 totals 14 residues. Looked up from germline, CDR1 is SGHDT and CDR2 is YYEEEE. V dropped 1 base and J dropped 5 bases, with 9 bases sitting between them. The CDR3 reads CASSLPEENEKLFF. CDR3 coding DNA: TGTGCCAGCAGCTTGCCAGAAGAAAATGAAAAACTGTTTTTT.

The genes are TRBV29-1 and TRBJ1-2; tentatively, D is TRBD1 (5 bases). This CDR3 region has 10 residues. Deletions cut 7 bases from V and 9 bases from J, with 12 bases between. The V gene's germline CDR1 is SQVTM and CDR2 ANQGSEA. CDR3 loop: CSGGGVSYTF. CDR3 DNA sequence: TGCAGCGGTGGGGGGGTGAGCTACACCTTC.

This chain uses TRBV4-2 with TRBJ2-1; a weak D match, TRBD1 (6 bases). Germline V gene data show CDR1 as LGHNA and CDR2 as YNFKEQ. The CDR3 has 13 residues. V lost 5 bases and J lost 7, with 12 bases in between. CDR3 sequence: CASSLYRDNEQFF. The CDR3 bases are TGTGCCAGCAGCTTGTACAGGGATAATGAGCAGTTCTTC.

The chain recombines TRBV19 with TRBJ2-7; D call uncertain. CDR3 length equals 13 residues. V lost 3 bases, J lost 3 bases, and 9 bases lay in between. Germline assignment: CDR1 LNHDA and CDR2 SQIVND (reference sequence). CDR3 protein: CASSIYFGYEQYF. The CDR3 region has the DNA TGTGCCAGTAGTATTTACTTCGGCTACGAGCAGTACTTC.

This chain links TRBV28 with TRBJ2-3; 8 bases fit TRBD2. V dropped 5 bases and J dropped 4; count of bases not matched to a gene: 5. The germline V gene encodes CDR1 MDHEN and CDR2 SYDVKM. The CDR3 extends over 14 amino acids. CDR3 residues: CASSLSGDADTQYF. As DNA, the CDR3 is TGTGCCAGCAGTCTTAGCGGGGACGCAGATACGCAGTATTTT.

V is TRBV6-5 and J is TRBJ1-3, with 7 bases matching TRBD1. V was pared by 6 bases and J by 1 base, with 3 bases of the junction left unmatched. The CDR3 is made up of 14 amino acids. Per the germline V gene, CDR1 is MNHEY and CDR2 is SVGAGI. CDR3 protein: CASRAGGSGNTIYF. DNA for the CDR3: TGTGCCAGCAGGGCAGGGGGTTCTGGAAACACCATATATTTT.

This chain joins TRBV2 and TRBJ2-3, with 8 bases matching TRBD2. The germline V gene has CDR1 SNHLY and CDR2 FYNNEI. The CDR3 runs to 16 residues. V trimming: 6 bases; J trimming: 4 bases; junction bases outside the gene matches: 12. CDR3 protein: CASRGSGRTLPDTQYF. CDR3 nucleotides: TGTGCCAGCAGGGGGAGCGGGAGAACCCTCCCAGATACGCAGTATTTT.

This clone turned up a few times. This chain links TRBV30 with TRBJ2-7; tentative D call: TRBD2 (5 bases). Trimming removed 0 bases from V and 7 bases from J, with 10 bases in between. The V gene's germline CDR1 is GTSNPN and CDR2 SVGIG (reference sequence). This CDR3 has 12 residues. The CDR3 region has the DNA TGTGCCTGGAGTGTATTGGACTCTGAGCAGTACTTC. Residues: CAWSVLDSEQYF. Together with reference TRBV30 and TRBJ2-7, the CDR3 gives the full variable domain: SQTIHQWPATLVQPVGSPLSLECTVEGTSNPNLYWYRQAAGRGLQLLFYSVGIGQISSEVPQNLSASRPQDRQFILSSKKLLLSDSGFYLCAWSVLDSEQYFGPGTRLTVT.